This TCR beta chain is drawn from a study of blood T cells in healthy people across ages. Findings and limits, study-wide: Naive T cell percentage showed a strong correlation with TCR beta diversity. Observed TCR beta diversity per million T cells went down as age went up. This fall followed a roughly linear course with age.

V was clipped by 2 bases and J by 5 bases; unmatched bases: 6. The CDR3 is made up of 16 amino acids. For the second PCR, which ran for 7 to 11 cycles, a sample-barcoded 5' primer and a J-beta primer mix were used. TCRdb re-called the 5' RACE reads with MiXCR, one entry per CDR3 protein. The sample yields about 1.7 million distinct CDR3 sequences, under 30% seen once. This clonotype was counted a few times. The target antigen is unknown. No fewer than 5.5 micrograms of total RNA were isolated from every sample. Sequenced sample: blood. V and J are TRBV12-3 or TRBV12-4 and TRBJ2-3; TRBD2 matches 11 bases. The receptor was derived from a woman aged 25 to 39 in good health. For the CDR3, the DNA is TGTGCCAGCAGTTTACGTGTAGCGGGGGGGCAAGATACGCAGTATTTT. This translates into CASSLRVAGGQDTQYF.